This entry lists 21 T cell receptor beta chains sequenced from one sample in a study of Graves' ophthalmopathy and Graves' hyperthyroidism. RNA transcripts yielded amplified TCR beta CDR3 regions. An opening RT-PCR round employed HTBI primers and preceded a second-round multiplex PCR. TCRdb fed the multiplex PCR reads into MiXCR, producing one record per CDR3 protein. The table records about 1.1 million distinct CDR3 sequences, about two fifths of them present only once. Sequenced material: peripheral blood or thyroid tissue (not recorded which). These receptors all come from an adult man with Graves' hyperthyroidism.

This clonotype was observed at least ten times. V usage is TRBV6-4 and J usage is TRBJ2-6, with D possibly matching TRBD2 (5 bases). CDR3 length equals 15 residues. In germline, CDR1 is MRHNA, CDR2 SNTAGT. V dropped 6 bases and J dropped 1 base, with 10 bases sitting between them. The CDR3 nucleotides read TGTGCCAGCAGCCCCGGGAATTCTGGGGCCAACGTCCTGACTTTC. Translating it yields CASSPGNSGANVLTF.

In its sample, this clonotype was seen a few times. This chain uses TRBV6-6 with TRBJ2-7; TRBD1 matches 9 bases. J lost 1 base, V lost 5 bases, and 9 bases had no gene match. The germline V gene has CDR1 MNHNY and CDR2 SVGAGI (reference sequence). CDR3 length: 16 amino acids. The CDR3 DNA reads as TGTGCCAGCAGTACCCAAGGGACAGGGAATTCCTACGAGCAGTACTTC. Translating it yields CASSTQGTGNSYEQYF.

At least ten counts were recorded for this clonotype. This chain uses TRBV10-3 with TRBJ2-7, with D unclear. Germline CDR1 ENHRY, CDR2 SYGVKD. The CDR3 spans 14 residues. Between the trimmed V and J ends, which lost 3 bases and 2 bases, there was a span of 11 bases. CDR3 region: CAISEGQQAYEQYF. The CDR3 coding sequence is TGTGCCATCAGTGAAGGTCAGCAAGCCTACGAGCAGTACTTC.

This clonotype was found many times. This chain joins TRBV7-2 and TRBJ1-2, with D unclear. Between the trimmed V and J ends, which lost 6 bases and 1 base, there was a span of 12 bases. Germline V CDR1 and CDR2: SGHTA, FQGNSA. The CDR3 spans 14 residues. The CDR3, as DNA: TGTGCCAGCAGTCGAGGGTGGGGTAACTATGGCTACACCTTC. Its protein is CASSRGWGNYGYTF.

The chain is built from TRBV2 and TRBJ2-6; 7 positions agree with TRBD1. The CDR3 spans 17 residues. J was trimmed by 0 bases and V by 6 bases; bases with no gene match: 8. Per the germline V gene, CDR1 is SNHLY and CDR2 is FYNNEI. The CDR3 DNA is TGTGCCAGCAGGGAACCGGGACAGCACTCTGGGGCCAACGTCCTGACTTTC. Translated: CASREPGQHSGANVLTF. The full variable domain, its missing parts supplied by reference TRBV2 and TRBJ2-6, is EPEVTQTPSHQVTQMGQEVILRCVPISNHLYFYWYRQILGQKVEFLVSFYNNEISEKSEIFDDQFSVERPDGSNFTLKIRSTKLEDSAMYFCASREPGQHSGANVLTFGAGSRLTVL.

There are a few counts of this clonotype. In nucleotides, the CDR3 is TGTGCACCCACCATTAGACAGTCATTCACCCTCCACTTT. It specifies CAPTIRQSFTLHF. The chain has TRBV25-1 and TRBJ1-6; tentative D call: TRBD1 (5 bases). This CDR3 contains 13 residues. Germline CDR1 reads MGHDK; CDR2 reads SYGVNS.

This clonotype was seen more than once but under ten times. The CDR3 sequence: CASNRDTVNTEAFF. DNA of the CDR3: TGTGCCAGCAACCGGGACACGGTGAACACTGAAGCTTTCTTT. This chain uses TRBV6-2 or TRBV6-3 with TRBJ1-1; a weak D match, TRBD1 (6 bases). V gave up 7 bases and J gave up 0 bases, with 12 bases separating them. CDR1 is MNHEY, CDR2 SVGEGT, per germline. The CDR3 sequence is 14 residues long.

This clonotype showed up many times. The chain uses TRBV7-8 and TRBJ1-6; D is uncertain. There are 13 residues in the CDR3. Germline assignment: CDR1 SGHVS and CDR2 FQNEAQ. V lost 5 bases and J lost 7, with 9 bases in between. The CDR3, as DNA: TGTGCCAGCAGCCCCTGGGCGAATTCACCCCTCCACTTT. Encoded protein: CASSPWANSPLHF.

This clonotype was seen ten or more times. This chain connects TRBV7-9 to TRBJ1-2, with unresolved D. V lost 7 bases, J lost 4 bases, and 16 bases lay in between. CDR3 length: 14 residues. CDR1 and CDR2 from the germline V gene are SEHNR and FQNEAQ (reference sequence). Written as DNA, the CDR3 is TGTGCCAGCACCCCAGGAGGCAGGTCCTATGGCTACACCTTC. Translating gives CASTPGGRSYGYTF. Full variable domain (rest looked up from reference TRBV7-9 and TRBJ1-2): DTGVSQNPRHKITKRGQNVTFRCDPISEHNRLYWYRQTLGQGPEFLTYFQNEAQLEKSRLLSDRFSAERPKGSFSTLEIQRTEQGDSAMYLCASTPGGRSYGYTFGSGTRLTVV.

The chain is built from TRBV12-3 or TRBV12-4 and TRBJ1-5, with D hard to call. This CDR3 has 14 residues. V lost 5 bases and J 11 bases, leaving 19 bases between the germline ends. The DNA for the CDR3 is TGTGCCAGCAGTGAACTGACGGTCCAAGAGACCCAGCATTTT. Its translation is CASSELTVQETQHF.

The genes are TRBV20-1 and TRBJ2-2; 10 bases fit TRBD1. V lost 6 bases to trimming and J lost 1 base; unmatched junction nucleotides: 5. The CDR3 runs to 15 residues. CDR1 is DFQATT and CDR2 is SNEGSKA in the germline V gene (reference sequence). CDR3 residues: CSARQGALNTGELFF. In nucleotides, the CDR3 is TGCAGTGCAAGACAGGGGGCGCTGAACACCGGGGAGCTGTTTTTT.

This chain joins TRBV6-6 and TRBJ2-2; the D call may be TRBD1 or TRBD2 (5 bases each). The CDR3 has 14 residues. Germline loops: CDR1 MNHNY, CDR2 SVGAGI (reference sequence). V gave up 2 bases and J gave up 6 bases, with 10 bases separating them. The CDR3 nucleotides read TGTGCCAGCAGTTACGATGGGGGATCCGGGGAGCTGTTTTTT. Translation gives CASSYDGGSGELFF.

This clonotype was found many times. The chain has TRBV20-1 and TRBJ2-7, with 8 bases that match TRBD2. Germline assignment: CDR1 DFQATT and CDR2 SNEGSKA (reference sequence). CDR3 length: 14 residues. The V and J ends lost 1 base and 4 bases, in that order; junction bases with no gene match: 6. CDR3 residues: CSARGVSSGYEQYF. In nucleotides, the CDR3 is TGCAGTGCTAGAGGCGTTTCTAGCGGGTACGAGCAGTACTTC.

The rearrangement uses TRBV15 and TRBJ1-2, with D possibly TRBD1 on 6 matching bases. There are 15 residues in the CDR3. V shed 2 bases and J shed 0 bases, with 10 bases lying between them. Germline V gene sequence: CDR1 LNHNV, CDR2 YYDKDF (reference sequence). The CDR3 DNA is TGTGCCACCAGCAGAAATACAGGGCCTAACTATGGCTACACCTTC. Residues: CATSRNTGPNYGYTF.

DNA for the CDR3: TGCAGTGCTAGAAGGGGGGCGGACGTT. It yields the protein CSARRGADV. The V gene is TRBV20-1, the J gene TRBJ2-7; D possibly uses TRBD1 or TRBD2 (6 bases each). Germline values: CDR1 DFQATT, CDR2 SNEGSKA (reference sequence). The CDR3 runs to 9 residues.

The rearrangement links TRBV7-2 to TRBJ1-4, with a tentative D call TRBD1 (5 bases). The CDR3 is 16 residues long. V was clipped by 0 bases and J by 13 bases, with 21 bases between them. Germline V gives CDR1 SGHTA, CDR2 FQGNSA. The CDR3 sequence is CASSLAPQATHGGLFF. CDR3 in DNA: TGTGCCAGCAGCTTAGCCCCACAGGCAACCCACGGGGGACTGTTTTTT.

This clonotype has only a few counts. The chain uses TRBV6-5 and TRBJ1-5, with D unclear. V was trimmed by 6 bases and J by 2 bases, leaving 11 bases between them. Germline V gene lookup returns CDR1 MNHEY and CDR2 SVGAGI. This CDR3 is 14 amino acids long. The CDR3 DNA reads TGTGCCAGCAGCCCACTTCCTCGCAATCAGCCCCAGCATTTT. Encoded protein: CASSPLPRNQPQHF.

This clonotype was detected a few times. The chain recombines TRBV27 with TRBJ1-1, with 7 bases matching TRBD1. Trimming removed 3 bases from V and 1 base from J; junction bases left unmatched: 5. The CDR3 contains 15 residues. Germline CDR1 is MNHEY and CDR2 is SMNVEV (reference sequence). CDR3 DNA: TGTGCCAGCAGTTTCCGGGGACAGAGGAACACTGAAGCTTTCTTT. Amino acids: CASSFRGQRNTEAFF.

This clonotype was picked up a small number of times. V and J are TRBV6-1 and TRBJ2-2; D gene unclear. The V gene's germline CDR1 is MNHNS and CDR2 SASEGT. The CDR3 contains 10 residues. Trimming pared 2 bases from V and 17 bases from J, leaving 9 bases between. The CDR3, as DNA: TGTGCCAGCAGTGAATTCCAACGATTTTTT. Translating gives CASSEFQRFF.

A word on this clonotype: The junction shows a germline mismatch at one end, possibly a read error. V gene TRBV7-8 combines with J gene TRBJ2-5; unclear D gene. The germline V gene has CDR1 SGHVS and CDR2 FQNEAQ. The CDR3 sequence is 8 residues long. CDR3 DNA sequence: TGTGCCAGCAGTGACCAGCACTTC. Translation: CASSDQHF.

V gene TRBV29-1 combines with J gene TRBJ1-5; no firm D call. The germline gives CDR1 SQVTM, CDR2 ANQGSEA. The CDR3 spans 12 residues. V lost 8 bases to trimming and J lost 1 base, with 9 bases between them. In DNA form, the CDR3 reads TGCAGCTTGGCACAGAGCAATCAGCCCCAGCATTTT. It specifies CSLAQSNQPQHF.